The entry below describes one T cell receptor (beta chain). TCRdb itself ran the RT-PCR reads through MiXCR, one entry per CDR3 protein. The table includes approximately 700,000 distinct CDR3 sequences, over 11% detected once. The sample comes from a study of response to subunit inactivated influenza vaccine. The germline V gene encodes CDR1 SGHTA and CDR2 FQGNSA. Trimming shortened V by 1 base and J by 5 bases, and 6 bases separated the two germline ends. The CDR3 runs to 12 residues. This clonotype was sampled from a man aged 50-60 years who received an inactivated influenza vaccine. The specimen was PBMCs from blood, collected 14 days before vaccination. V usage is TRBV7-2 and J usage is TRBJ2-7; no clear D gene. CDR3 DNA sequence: TGTGCCAGCAGCTTAGTGGAGAACGAGCAGTACTTC. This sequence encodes CASSLVENEQYF.